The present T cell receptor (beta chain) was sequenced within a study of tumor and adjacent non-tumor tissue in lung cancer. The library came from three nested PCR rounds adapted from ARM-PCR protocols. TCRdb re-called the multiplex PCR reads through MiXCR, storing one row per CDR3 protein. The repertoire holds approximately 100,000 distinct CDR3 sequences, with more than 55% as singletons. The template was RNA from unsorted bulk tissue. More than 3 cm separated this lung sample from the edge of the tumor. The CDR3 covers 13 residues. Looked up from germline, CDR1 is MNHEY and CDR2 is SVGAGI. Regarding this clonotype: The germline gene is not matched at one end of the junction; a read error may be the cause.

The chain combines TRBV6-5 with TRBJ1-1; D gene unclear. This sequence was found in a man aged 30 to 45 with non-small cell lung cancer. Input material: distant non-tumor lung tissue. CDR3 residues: CANSEDANTEAFF. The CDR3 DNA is TGTGCCAACAGTGAAGATGCGAACACTGAAGCTTTCTTT.